The 26 T cell receptor beta chains reported below all come from one sample, sequenced in a study of T cell changes during pregnancy in multiple sclerosis. Only in-frame clones appear in the TCRdb table, and some are missing; sequencing was by immunoSEQ multiplex PCR. The sample holds around 67,000 clones, around 90% seen once. The source was peripheral blood, collected after pregnancy. Every receptor here comes from a female donor in good health, enrolled as a control in a pregnancy study.

The chain links TRBV5-4 to TRBJ2-1; a weak D match, TRBD1 (5 bases). V lost 4 bases and J lost 6, with 20 bases in between. The CDR3 contains 16 residues. CDR1 and CDR2 (germline): SGHNT, YYREEE (reference sequence). The CDR3 DNA reads as TGTGCCAGCAGCCGCCCCAGGCAGGGATTAATCAATGAGCAGTTCTTC. Its protein product is CASSRPRQGLINEQFF.

This chain links TRBV18 with TRBJ2-2; a possible D gene is TRBD1 (8 bases). The germline V gene has CDR1 KGHSH and CDR2 LQKENI. Trimming took off 6 bases at V and 2 bases at J, with 19 bases between the two ends. The CDR3 length is 17 residues. The CDR3 loop is CASSPQQGEGNTGELFF. The CDR3 region has the DNA TGTGCCAGCTCGCCCCAACAGGGGGAGGGAAACACCGGGGAGCTGTTTTTT.

This clone was recorded once. This chain connects TRBV6-1 to TRBJ1-4; tentative D call: TRBD1 (5 bases). With 7 bases removed from V and 8 bases from J, the gap between germline ends came to 17 bases. The germline CDR1 and CDR2 sequences are MNHNS and SASEGT. This CDR3 contains 14 residues. The CDR3 sequence: CASTGGDRREKLFF. CDR3 nucleotide sequence: TGTGCCAGCACGGGAGGGGATCGGAGGGAAAAACTGTTTTTT.

This sequence joins TRBV30 and TRBJ2-4, with D tentatively TRBD2 (7 bases). Looked up from germline, CDR1 is GTSNPN and CDR2 is SVGIG (reference sequence). CDR3 length: 13 residues. V was shortened by 2 bases and J by 7 bases, with 12 bases between the two germline ends. The CDR3 DNA follows: TGTGCCTGGAGTACGGGGGGCAGCAACATTCAGTACTTC. Protein sequence: CAWSTGGSNIQYF.

This clone occurred once. The V and J genes are TRBV20-1 and TRBJ1-2, with unresolved D. V lost 5 bases and J 4 bases, leaving 8 bases between the germline ends. The CDR3 length is 11 residues. Germline CDR1 and CDR2: DFQATT and SNEGSKA (reference sequence). CDR3 sequence: CSAVEGYGYTF. CDR3 DNA: TGCAGTGCTGTAGAGGGCTATGGCTACACCTTC.

The chain has TRBV6-5 and TRBJ2-5; the match to TRBD2 covers 11 bases. With 4 bases clipped from V and 7 bases from J, the junction kept 2 bases outside the gene matches. Germline CDR1 is MNHEY and CDR2 is SVGAGI. The CDR3 is 13 amino acids. The CDR3 is CASSFGLAGTQYF. CDR3 bases: TGTGCCAGCAGTTTCGGACTAGCGGGGACCCAGTACTTC.

Only one count was recorded for this clone. This chain joins TRBV27 and TRBJ2-7, with 7 bases fitting TRBD1. The CDR3 is 15 amino acids. Germline V gene data show CDR1 as MNHEY and CDR2 as SMNVEV (reference sequence). Trimming removed 3 bases from V and 4 bases from J; junction bases left unmatched: 9. The CDR3 here is CASSFPGTELYEQYF. As DNA, the CDR3 is TGTGCCAGCAGTTTCCCCGGGACAGAACTTTACGAGCAGTACTTC.

This sequence joins TRBV6-1 and TRBJ2-5, with TRBD1 matching 7 bases. The CDR3 is 15 amino acids. V dropped 7 bases and J dropped 5; count of bases not matched to a gene: 13. Germline lookup yields CDR1 MNHNS and CDR2 SASEGT. CDR3 DNA: TGTGCCAGCACCCAGGGGGAGAGAGTGACGGAGACCCAGTACTTC. This encodes CASTQGERVTETQYF.

The V and J genes are TRBV27 and TRBJ1-2; D is perhaps TRBD1 (5 bases). This CDR3 has 16 amino acids. CDR1 is MNHEY, CDR2 SMNVEV, per germline (reference sequence). Trimming took 5 bases from V and 3 from J, leaving 19 bases between them. The CDR3 here is CASSPGEGSVYYGYTF. CDR3 sequence (DNA): TGTGCCAGCAGTCCCGGGGAGGGGTCGGTCTACTATGGCTACACCTTC.

The V gene is TRBV6-1, the J gene TRBJ2-7; weak D call: TRBD1 (5 bases). From germline, CDR1 is MNHNS and CDR2 SASEGT. The CDR3 totals 13 residues. V lost 3 bases and J lost 7, with 13 bases in between. The CDR3 loop reads CASSEETVREQYF. CDR3 bases: TGTGCCAGCAGTGAGGAGACAGTACGGGAGCAGTACTTC.

This chain joins TRBV19 and TRBJ1-1; tentatively, D is TRBD1 (6 bases). From germline, CDR1 is LNHDA and CDR2 SQIVND (reference sequence). Trimming cost V 6 bases and J 5 bases, with 16 bases left between them. The CDR3 runs 14 residues. In nucleotides, the CDR3 is TGTGCCAGTAGCAGGCTACAGGGTAGGACTGAAGCTTTCTTT. Translated: CASSRLQGRTEAFF.

This chain uses TRBV11-2 with TRBJ1-5; TRBD1 might be the D (5 bases). V was cut by 4 bases and J by 6 bases, with 16 bases left in between. CDR3 length: 15 residues. The germline V gene has CDR1 SGHAT and CDR2 FQNNGV. The chain's CDR3 is CASSSMGGGSQPQHF. CDR3 in DNA: TGTGCCAGCAGCTCCATGGGGGGAGGTAGTCAGCCCCAGCATTTT.

The CDR3 coding sequence is TGTGCCAGCAGCCATAGGGGGACTGGAAACACCATATATTTT. This gives the protein CASSHRGTGNTIYF. The chain couples TRBV5-4 to TRBJ1-3, with D perhaps TRBD1 (6 bases). V lost 4 bases and J lost 2, with 10 bases in between. This CDR3 comprises 14 residues. Germline CDR1 and CDR2: SGHNT and YYREEE (reference sequence).

The chain has TRBV6-5 and TRBJ1-2, with TRBD1 matching over 9 bases. From germline, CDR1 is MNHEY and CDR2 SVGAGI. Unmatched junction bases numbered 3, after V lost 0 bases and J lost 1 base. This CDR3 is 16 amino acids long. In DNA, the CDR3 is TGTGCCAGCAGTTACTCCGGGACAGGGTTTAACTATGGCTACACCTTC. Translated: CASSYSGTGFNYGYTF.

This clone was counted between two and nine times. The chain uses TRBV9 and TRBJ1-6; 7 nucleotides agree with TRBD1. The germline V gene encodes CDR1 SGDLS and CDR2 YYNGEE. Trimming at V came to 3 bases and at J to 4 bases, leaving 4 bases not matched to a gene. CDR3 size: 15 residues. The CDR3 here is CASSAPGQYNSPLHF. CDR3 nucleotides: TGTGCCAGCAGCGCCCCGGGACAGTATAATTCACCCCTCCACTTT.

This clone turned up a few times. The V gene is TRBV6-5, the J gene TRBJ2-3, with a weak D call TRBD2 (6 bases). V lost 2 bases, J lost 11 bases, and 20 bases lay in between. Germline lookup yields CDR1 MNHEY and CDR2 SVGAGI. The CDR3 consists of 15 residues. The DNA for the CDR3 is TGTGCCAGCAGTTACCGATCAGGGTGGACGCGGGGGCAGTATTTT. It codes for CASSYRSGWTRGQYF.

The chain employs TRBV7-6 and TRBJ1-3; D possibly corresponds to TRBD1 (6 bases). The germline V gene has CDR1 SGHVS and CDR2 FNYEAQ. The CDR3 totals 17 residues. V was cut by 1 base and J by 0 bases, with 13 bases left in between. This CDR3 is CASSLETGGSSGNTIYF. The CDR3 region has the DNA TGTGCCAGCAGCTTAGAGACTGGGGGCAGCTCTGGAAACACCATATATTTT.

This clone has only a few counts. CDR3 sequence (DNA): TGTGCCAGCAGCCAGGGACAGGGCATGGGGGGCTACACCTTC. As protein: CASSQGQGMGGYTF. J is TRBJ1-2 and V is TRBV14; 9 nucleotides agree with TRBD1. The CDR3 is 14 residues long. The germline gives CDR1 SGHDN, CDR2 FVKESK. The V and J ends lost 3 bases and 8 bases, in that order; junction bases with no gene match: 7.

This sequence joins TRBV6-1 and TRBJ2-2; 11 bases are shared with TRBD2. V lost 4 bases and J lost 3; bases outside the gene matches: 1. The germline V gene has CDR1 MNHNS and CDR2 SASEGT. The CDR3 spans 15 residues. CDR3 residues: CASSGLAGYTGELFF. The CDR3 nucleotides read TGTGCCAGCAGTGGACTAGCGGGATACACCGGGGAGCTGTTTTTT.

The chain joins TRBV18 to TRBJ2-3, with 9 bases that match TRBD2. The CDR3 runs to 16 residues. Germline V gene sequence: CDR1 KGHSH, CDR2 LQKENI. Trimming took 0 bases from V and 0 from J; bases not matched to a gene: 1. The CDR3 nucleotides are TGTGCCAGCTCACCACCTGGACTAGCGAGCACAGATACGCAGTATTTT. Encoded protein: CASSPPGLASTDTQYF.

Here the CDR3 reads CASSPTLAGALTDTQYF. CDR3 DNA sequence: TGCGCCAGCAGTCCCACTCTTGCGGGGGCCTTAACAGATACGCAGTATTTT. The genes are TRBV10-2 and TRBJ2-3; D is possibly TRBD2 (7 bases). V was trimmed by 5 bases and J by 3 bases, leaving 21 bases between them. The CDR3 is 17 amino acids. Germline V lookup: CDR1 WSHSY, CDR2 SAAADI.

This clone was seen just once. The chain combines TRBV5-4 with TRBJ2-1, with 10 bases matching TRBD2. Trimming took 0 bases from V and 7 from J; bases not matched to a gene: 4. The V gene's germline CDR1 is SGHNT and CDR2 YYREEE (reference sequence). This CDR3 comprises 15 residues. The CDR3 DNA reads TGTGCCAGCAGCTTGGTAGCGGGGGGCTGGAATGAGCAGTTCTTC. Protein: CASSLVAGGWNEQFF.

The V call is TRBV19, the J call TRBJ1-1; a weak D match, TRBD1 (5 bases). With 1 base removed from V and 5 bases from J, the gap between germline ends came to 11 bases. This CDR3 is built from 14 residues. Germline assignment: CDR1 LNHDA and CDR2 SQIVND (reference sequence). The CDR3 coding sequence is TGTGCCAGTAGTATAGGGCCCGGGGGGACTGAAGCTTTCTTT. This sequence encodes CASSIGPGGTEAFF.

The rearrangement uses TRBV10-3 and TRBJ2-3, with 12 bases that match TRBD2. CDR1 is ENHRY, CDR2 SYGVKD, per germline. CDR3 length: 15 amino acids. V was pared by 5 bases and J by 3 bases, with 3 bases of the junction left unmatched. CDR3 region: CAISRLAGGTDTQYF. CDR3 in DNA: TGTGCCATCAGTAGGCTAGCGGGAGGGACAGATACGCAGTATTTT.

The chain couples TRBV30 to TRBJ1-6; no firm D call. Deletions cut 4 bases from V and 9 bases from J, with 19 bases between. From germline, CDR1 is GTSNPN and CDR2 SVGIG (reference sequence). CDR3 length: 15 residues. In DNA form, the CDR3 reads TGTGCCTGGAAAGGGAACGGGGTAGTACTTTCACCCCTCCACTTT. It codes for CAWKGNGVVLSPLHF.

The gene calls are TRBV5-4 and TRBJ2-7, with 9 bases aligning to TRBD1. V was clipped by 4 bases and J by 7 bases; unmatched bases: 6. The CDR3 is 13 residues long. CDR1 and CDR2 (germline): SGHNT, YYREEE (reference sequence). CDR3 nucleotides: TGTGCCAGCAGCCCCGGGACAGGGCGTGAGCAGTACTTC. It translates to CASSPGTGREQYF.